The rows below give T cell receptor beta chains drawn from one sample of a study of radiotherapy plus CTLA-4 blockade in lung cancer. The method was immunoSEQ multiplex PCR; TCRdb's version includes in-frame clones alone and lacks a portion of them. Of tens of thousands of clones in the sample, approximately 77% are singletons; the top ten hold about 2.6%. The sample here was peripheral blood, taken from a patient treated with radiotherapy plus ipilimumab. These receptors all come from a human donor with non-small cell lung cancer whose response to radiotherapy plus ipilimumab could not be evaluated. Each CDR3 is given with its conserved first and last residue.

CASSLIITEAFF,12,TRBJ1-1,TRBV28
CASSWGQKNTEAFF,14,TRBJ1-1,TRBV5-4
CAGHYEQYF,9,TRBJ2-7,TRBV10-1
CASSYSQGDQPQHF,14,TRBJ1-5,TRBV6-5
CASSLGVINEQYF,13,TRBJ2-7,TRBV7-8
CASSPSGGPYNEQFF,15,TRBJ2-1,TRBV7-3
CASRLPSGSYEQYF,14,TRBJ2-7,TRBV6-1
CASRIAGYNEQFF,13,TRBJ2-1,TRBV7-9
CASSDGAGREQFF,13,TRBJ2-1,TRBV6-4
CASSLMGASMGNTEAFF,17,TRBJ1-1,TRBV5-1
CASGTGVAIQETQYF,15,TRBJ2-5,TRBV6-1
CASSLRELGEQYF,13,TRBJ2-7,TRBV13
CASSRTSGGTGELFF,15,TRBJ2-2,TRBV5-1
CASSLGQTSSYEQYF,15,TRBJ2-7,TRBV5-1
CASSQLGGRASGELFF,16,TRBJ2-2,TRBV7-8
CAWRGTGALNQPQHF,15,TRBJ1-5,TRBV30
CASSSGTSGDTQYF,14,TRBJ2-3,TRBV7-7
CSVQLSGQAFYEQYF,15,TRBJ2-7,TRBV29-1
CASSSVGGSSTRYF,14,TRBJ2-4,TRBV7-2
CASSQGLAGVGGELFF,16,TRBJ2-2,TRBV2
CASSLAGTGWYEQYF,15,TRBJ2-7,TRBV5-1
CASSQDGQGAREQYF,15,TRBJ2-5,TRBV4-3
CASSTGKTGYNSPLHF,16,TRBJ1-6,TRBV19
CASSLREEEKLFF,13,TRBJ1-4,TRBV7-7
CASNGGQYTEAFF,13,TRBJ1-1,TRBV28
CASSFGGSRDTQYF,14,TRBJ2-3,TRBV7-6
CASSVVAGGIYDEQYF,16,TRBJ2-7,TRBV9
CASREGARMNTEAFF,15,TRBJ1-1,TRBV6-1
CASSYGTGTNQPQHF,15,TRBJ1-5,TRBV7-9
CASSLAGRDTQYF,13,TRBJ2-3,TRBV7-7
CASSILRWETQYF,13,TRBJ2-5,TRBV19
CASSRLTDTADIQYF,15,TRBJ2-4,TRBV18
CASSEGAGNEQYF,13,TRBJ2-7,TRBV2
CASSPPREGYGYTF,14,TRBJ1-2,TRBV7-8
CSVVTGLVYERQYF,14,TRBJ2-5,TRBV29-1
CAWSHRAPETQYF,13,TRBJ2-5,TRBV30
CAISEGELGSYNEQFF,16,TRBJ2-1,TRBV10-3
CASSSNLAGGVETQYF,16,TRBJ2-5,TRBV5-5
CASSLGGRAEFDAFF,15,TRBJ1-1,TRBV5-6
CASSPPGLAGDNEQFF,16,TRBJ2-1,TRBV28